The 32 T cell receptor beta chains below all came from one sample that was sequenced in a study of CD8 T cells in ankylosing spondylitis. Via MiXCR, TCRdb re-called the 5' RACE reads, giving one row per CDR3 protein. Of 150,000 to 200,000 distinct CDR3 sequences in the sample, approximately 9% were seen once. Sequences were obtained from blood, either unsorted or a sorted T cell fraction (not recorded which). The receptor source for this set is a female donor with ankylosing spondylitis or in good health (not recorded which).

This clonotype appeared many times. V and J are TRBV5-1 and TRBJ2-7, with D possibly being TRBD1 or TRBD2 (5 bases each). The CDR3 loop spans 13 amino acids. Trimming removed 5 bases at V and 2 bases at J, with 11 bases between. The germline CDR1 and CDR2 sequences are SGHRS and YFSETQ. Written as DNA, the CDR3 is TGCGCCAGCAGTCGGGACCGGACCTACGAGCAGTACTTC. Its translation: CASSRDRTYEQYF.

V is TRBV20-1 and J is TRBJ2-1; D might be TRBD2 (5 bases). The germline gives CDR1 DFQATT, CDR2 SNEGSKA (reference sequence). Trimming removed 4 bases from V and 0 bases from J, with 13 bases in between. The CDR3 is 15 residues long. CDR3 region: CSANQAESSYNEQFF. The CDR3 DNA follows: TGCAGTGCTAACCAAGCGGAGAGCTCCTACAATGAGCAGTTCTTC.

This clonotype was seen repeatedly, ten times or more. V gene TRBV12-3 or TRBV12-4 combines with J gene TRBJ2-4; D unclear. V was cut by 1 base and J by 6 bases, with 4 bases left in between. The CDR3 sequence is 12 residues long. CDR3 in amino acids: CASSLGPNIQYF. The CDR3 coding sequence is TGTGCCAGCAGTTTAGGCCCAAACATTCAGTACTTC.

The sample holds a few counts of this clonotype. The V gene is TRBV10-3, the J gene TRBJ1-2, with D hard to call. Germline V gene lookup returns CDR1 ENHRY and CDR2 SYGVKD. Trimming took off 4 bases at V and 8 bases at J, with 8 bases between the two ends. CDR3 length: 11 amino acids. Written as DNA, the CDR3 is TGTGCCATCAGTGGTGTAGAGGGCTACACCTTC. It translates to CAISGVEGYTF.

Only a few counts were recorded for this clonotype. The chain has TRBV6-5 and TRBJ1-2; the D gene is possibly TRBD1 (6 bases). The CDR3 covers 15 residues. Trimming shortened V by 0 bases and J by 8 bases, and 16 bases separated the two germline ends. Germline CDR1 MNHEY, CDR2 SVGAGI. Here the CDR3 reads CASSYSALNRDGYTF. As DNA, the CDR3 is TGTGCCAGCAGTTACTCGGCCCTTAACAGGGACGGCTACACCTTC.

This clonotype occurred many times. The J gene is TRBJ2-2, the V gene TRBV27, with D unresolved. Germline CDR1 MNHEY, CDR2 SMNVEV (reference sequence). V shed 6 bases and J shed 6 bases, with 8 bases lying between them. This CDR3 has 12 amino acids. The CDR3 sequence is CASSGGSGELFF. For the CDR3, the DNA is TGTGCCAGCAGCGGTGGGTCCGGGGAGCTGTTTTTT.

The J gene is TRBJ2-2, the V gene TRBV9, with D maybe TRBD1 (6 bases). The CDR3 loop spans 15 amino acids. Looked up from germline, CDR1 is SGDLS and CDR2 is YYNGEE. The germline V and J ends were trimmed by 4 bases and 0 bases, with 10 bases remaining between them. Written as DNA, the CDR3 is TGTGCCAGCAGCACAGGGACCCCGAACACCGGGGAGCTGTTTTTT. Translating gives CASSTGTPNTGELFF.

This clonotype was observed a few times. The chain combines TRBV3-1 with TRBJ2-7; tentative D call: TRBD1 (7 bases). In germline, CDR1 is LGHDT, CDR2 YNNKEL (reference sequence). The CDR3 is made up of 14 amino acids. Trimming removed 4 bases from V and 6 bases from J, with 16 bases in between. The CDR3 here is CASSLGGGVSEQYF. The CDR3 coding sequence is TGTGCCAGCAGCCTAGGGGGCGGGGTCTCCGAGCAGTACTTC.

This clonotype counts as medium-sized (0.01 to 0.1%). V gene TRBV7-3 combines with J gene TRBJ2-3; 7 nucleotides line up with TRBD2. Germline V gene lookup returns CDR1 SGHTA and CDR2 FQGTGA. This CDR3 is built from 16 residues. V shed 5 bases and J 1 base; nucleotides not matched to a gene: 9. DNA for the CDR3: TGTGCCAGCAGCCCCACCGGCGGGAGCCGCACAGATACGCAGTATTTT. This codes for CASSPTGGSRTDTQYF.

The chain links TRBV27 to TRBJ1-2; D might be TRBD1 (5 bases). Germline V gives CDR1 MNHEY, CDR2 SMNVEV (reference sequence). V lost 10 bases and J lost 4, with 16 bases in between. The CDR3 sequence is 13 residues long. CDR3 amino acids: CATWDGSGYGYTF. The CDR3, as DNA: TGTGCCACCTGGGACGGCTCGGGCTATGGCTACACCTTC.

At least ten counts were recorded for this clonotype. This chain links TRBV6-6 with TRBJ2-7; 7 nucleotides align to TRBD2. The CDR3 loop spans 13 amino acids. V shed 0 bases and J 6 bases; nucleotides not matched to a gene: 2. The germline gives CDR1 MNHNY, CDR2 SVGAGI (reference sequence). CDR3 DNA: TGTGCCAGCAGTTACTCGGGGGGGGGCGAGCAGTACTTC. Translation gives CASSYSGGGEQYF.

V usage is TRBV27 and J usage is TRBJ1-2; 8 bases line up with TRBD1. Germline assignment: CDR1 MNHEY and CDR2 SMNVEV (reference sequence). V trimming: 5 bases; J trimming: 5 bases; junction bases outside the gene matches: 13. The CDR3 is 16 residues long. The CDR3 is CASSPGQGLDLYGYTF. CDR3 coding DNA: TGTGCCAGCAGTCCCGGACAGGGCCTCGACCTTTATGGCTACACCTTC.

This clonotype turned up a few times. The chain employs TRBV6-5 and TRBJ2-7; D is possibly TRBD2 (5 bases). Deletions cut 2 bases from V and 0 bases from J, with 8 bases between. This CDR3 is built from 14 residues. CDR1 and CDR2 (germline): MNHEY, SVGAGI. The CDR3 here is CASSYNGNSYEQYF. As DNA, the CDR3 is TGTGCCAGCAGTTACAACGGGAACTCCTACGAGCAGTACTTC.

This clonotype came up a few times. V usage is TRBV7-9 and J usage is TRBJ2-7; 9 nucleotides align to TRBD1. The germline V gene has CDR1 SEHNR and CDR2 FQNEAQ (reference sequence). This CDR3 contains 17 residues. The V and J ends lost 4 bases and 2 bases, in that order; junction bases with no gene match: 12. The CDR3: CASSSRDRERLAYEQYF. DNA of the CDR3: TGTGCCAGCAGCTCCCGGGACAGGGAAAGGTTGGCCTACGAGCAGTACTTC.

J is TRBJ2-7 and V is TRBV6-5, with a weak D call TRBD2 (6 bases). The germline V gene has CDR1 MNHEY and CDR2 SVGAGI. Trimming took off 2 bases at V and 0 bases at J, with 11 bases between the two ends. This CDR3 has 15 residues. The CDR3 spells CASSYEEGPSYEQYF. As DNA, the CDR3 is TGTGCCAGCAGTTACGAGGAGGGACCCTCCTACGAGCAGTACTTC.

This chain joins TRBV29-1 and TRBJ2-7; 7 bases map to TRBD2. The CDR3 loop spans 13 amino acids. CDR1 is SQVTM, CDR2 ANQGSEA, per germline. V gave up 8 bases and J gave up 0 bases; unmatched junction bases: 7. Written as DNA, the CDR3 is TGCAGCTTCCGGACTAGGCTCTCCTACGAGCAGTACTTC. Translation gives CSFRTRLSYEQYF.

V and J are TRBV14 and TRBJ2-2; a possible D gene is TRBD1 (6 bases). Germline V gene lookup returns CDR1 SGHDN and CDR2 FVKESK. There are 16 residues in the CDR3. The V end was cut by 1 base, the J end by 6 bases, with 15 bases between. The chain's CDR3 is CASSQAIGTPPGELFF. CDR3 sequence (DNA): TGTGCCAGCAGCCAAGCGATCGGGACACCCCCCGGGGAGCTGTTTTTT.

The rearrangement links TRBV23-1 to TRBJ2-5, with 7 nucleotides matching TRBD1. TRBV23-1 is reported as an ORF; its role is uncertain. V lost 0 bases, J lost 5 bases, and 12 bases stayed unmatched. The CDR3 covers 17 residues. In DNA form, the CDR3 reads TGCGCCAGCAGTCAATCGCCCGACAGGGAACAAACGGAGACCCAGTACTTC. This translates into CASSQSPDREQTETQYF.

This chain connects TRBV9 to TRBJ2-5; D is possibly TRBD1 or TRBD2 (5 bases each). CDR3 length: 15 amino acids. The germline V gene has CDR1 SGDLS and CDR2 YYNGEE. V was shortened by 0 bases and J by 1 base, with 10 bases between the two germline ends. CDR3 DNA sequence: TGTGCCAGCAGCGTAGTGGGGGAGCTCCAAGAGACCCAGTACTTC. Protein: CASSVVGELQETQYF. Drawing the rest from reference TRBV9 and TRBJ2-5, the complete variable domain is DSGVTQTPKHLITATGQRVTLRCSPRSGDLSVYWYQQSLDQGLQFLIQYYNGEERAKGNILERFSAQQFPDLHSELNLSSLELGDSALYFCASSVVGELQETQYFGPGTRLLVL.

There are a few counts of this clonotype. V usage is TRBV2 and J usage is TRBJ1-1, with TRBD1 matching 7 bases. The V gene's germline CDR1 is SNHLY and CDR2 FYNNEI. Losses at the gene ends were 6 bases for V and 2 bases for J; bases not matched to a gene: 12. This CDR3 region has 16 residues. CDR3 loop: CASSKHGTAYNTEAFF. DNA of the CDR3: TGTGCCAGCAGCAAGCACGGGACAGCTTATAACACTGAAGCTTTCTTT. Using reference TRBV2 and TRBJ1-1 for the parts outside the CDR3, the full variable domain is EPEVTQTPSHQVTQMGQEVILRCVPISNHLYFYWYRQILGQKVEFLVSFYNNEISEKSEIFDDQFSVERPDGSNFTLKIRSTKLEDSAMYFCASSKHGTAYNTEAFFGQGTRLTVV.

The chain combines TRBV5-1 with TRBJ2-1; the match to TRBD2 covers 7 bases. This CDR3 spans 15 amino acids. CDR1 is SGHRS, CDR2 YFSETQ, per germline. V lost 4 bases and J lost 7; bases outside the gene matches: 11. Written as DNA, the CDR3 is TGCGCCAGCAGCCCCTGGGACTATACGGTGAATGAGCAGTTCTTC. Protein: CASSPWDYTVNEQFF.

The chain links TRBV28 to TRBJ1-2, with D uncertain. With 3 bases removed from V and 6 bases from J, the gap between germline ends came to 8 bases. Germline CDR1 reads MDHEN; CDR2 reads SYDVKM. The CDR3 is made up of 12 amino acids. Here the CDR3 reads CASSLAGHGYTF. CDR3 coding DNA: TGTGCCAGCAGTTTGGCAGGCCATGGCTACACCTTC.

This clonotype was picked up a small number of times. The J gene is TRBJ2-7, the V gene TRBV2; possibly TRBD2 for D (5 bases). CDR1 and CDR2 from the germline V gene are SNHLY and FYNNEI. V dropped 3 bases and J dropped 4 bases, with 22 bases sitting between them. The CDR3 is made up of 17 amino acids. The CDR3 here is CASSDQPWENPLYEQYF. Written as DNA, the CDR3 is TGTGCCAGCAGTGACCAACCCTGGGAGAATCCCCTTTACGAGCAGTACTTC.

This clonotype was seen a handful of times. The rearrangement uses TRBV6-5 and TRBJ2-1, with D perhaps being TRBD1 or TRBD2 (5 bases each). Trimming took off 0 bases at V and 0 bases at J, with 9 bases between the two ends. CDR3 length equals 16 residues. The V gene's germline CDR1 is MNHEY and CDR2 SVGAGI. The CDR3, as DNA: TGTGCCAGCAGTTACTCGAGGGACCACTCCTACAATGAGCAGTTCTTC. Translated: CASSYSRDHSYNEQFF.

This clonotype turned up a few times. This chain connects TRBV15 to TRBJ2-5, with 9 bases fitting TRBD2. This CDR3 has 19 amino acids. The V segment lost 5 bases and the J segment 5 bases; nucleotides outside the gene matches: 21. CDR1 is LNHNV and CDR2 is YYDKDF in the germline V gene (reference sequence). In DNA, the CDR3 is TGTGCCACCAGCGGTACAGACGGGCGGGAGGGTACCTCCATGGAGACCCAGTACTTC. It is translated as CATSGTDGREGTSMETQYF.

This clonotype appeared many times. The V and J genes are TRBV29-1 and TRBJ2-3, with 11 bases aligning to TRBD2. The CDR3 has 13 amino acids. Germline-derived CDR1 and CDR2 are SQVTM and ANQGSEA. Trimming cost V 7 bases and J 1 base; bases outside gene matches: 1. Here the CDR3 DNA reads TGCAGCGCACTAGCGGGAGGCACAGATACGCAGTATTTT. Translated: CSALAGGTDTQYF.

The CDR3 nucleotides read TGTGCCAGCAGAAAAGGGATAGGTGGAAACACCATATATTTT. This gives the protein CASRKGIGGNTIYF. The V call is TRBV6-1, the J call TRBJ1-3, with unresolved D. This CDR3 comprises 14 residues. Germline lookup yields CDR1 MNHNS and CDR2 SASEGT. Trimming took 6 bases from V and 3 from J, leaving 12 bases between them.

This clonotype was counted at least ten times. The chain couples TRBV7-9 to TRBJ2-7, with D tentatively TRBD1 (5 bases). Germline V gives CDR1 SEHNR, CDR2 FQNEAQ (reference sequence). The CDR3 covers 13 residues. The V end lost 8 bases, the J end lost 0 bases, and 11 bases lay between the germline ends. The CDR3 DNA is TGTGCCAGCGGGGCCCCCCTCTCCTACGAGCAGTACTTC. Its protein is CASGAPLSYEQYF.

The chain combines TRBV4-1 with TRBJ2-1; D unclear. The CDR3 extends over 15 amino acids. CDR1 and CDR2 (germline): MGHRA, YSYEKL. V lost 0 bases and J lost 9, with 15 bases in between. CDR3 sequence reads: CASSQDPGVWGEQFF. CDR3 nucleotide sequence: TGCGCCAGCAGCCAAGATCCGGGTGTATGGGGTGAGCAGTTCTTC.

This clonotype has only a few counts. This chain uses TRBV25-1 with TRBJ2-1, with D tentatively TRBD1 (5 bases). CDR1 is MGHDK and CDR2 is SYGVNS in the germline V gene. V shed 8 bases and J shed 9 bases, with 11 bases lying between them. The CDR3 loop spans 11 amino acids. CDR3 DNA sequence: TGTGCCAGCGGCACAGGATTTGAGCAGTTCTTC. It encodes CASGTGFEQFF.

V is TRBV30 and J is TRBJ2-2, with D perhaps matching TRBD1 or TRBD2 (6 bases each). CDR3 size: 14 residues. CDR1 and CDR2 from the germline V gene are GTSNPN and SVGIG (reference sequence). V lost 4 bases and J lost 1, with 10 bases in between. DNA of the CDR3: TGTGCCTGGATAGGGGGAGGGAACACCGGGGAGCTGTTTTTT. Translation gives CAWIGGGNTGELFF. The full variable domain, with the rest looked up from reference TRBV30 and TRBJ2-2, is SQTIHQWPATLVQPVGSPLSLECTVEGTSNPNLYWYRQAAGRGLQLLFYSVGIGQISSEVPQNLSASRPQDRQFILSSKKLLLSDSGFYLCAWIGGGNTGELFFGEGSRLTVL.

This clonotype was detected only a few times. The chain's CDR3 is CASSPRPPGGRDNEQFF. In nucleotides, the CDR3 is TGTGCCAGCTCACCAAGGCCCCCCGGCGGGAGAGACAATGAGCAGTTCTTC. V usage is TRBV18 and J usage is TRBJ2-1; 7 bases agree with TRBD2. The junction had 12 bases not matched to a gene; V was cut back by 2 bases and J by 5 bases. There are 17 residues in the CDR3. CDR1 is KGHSH, CDR2 LQKENI, per germline.